The 32 T cell receptor beta chains below come from one sample, sequenced in a study of blood T cell repertoires in COVID-19. TCRdb's table, derived via immunoSEQ multiplex PCR, lists solely in-frame clones and lacks some. The repertoire consists of roughly 300,000 clones, with about 89% occurring once and the leading ten covering 5% to 7%. Material: peripheral blood. These receptors were collected from a young man who had recovered from COVID-19.

CDR3 sequence: CASSASGGLGYTF. The CDR3 coding sequence is TGTGCCAGCAGCGCGTCAGGGGGCCTAGGCTACACCTTC. The genes are TRBV9 and TRBJ1-2, with 8 bases lining up with TRBD1. This CDR3 is 13 amino acids long. Germline-derived CDR1 and CDR2 are SGDLS and YYNGEE. The J segment lost 8 bases and the V segment lost 3 bases, leaving 6 bases of the junction unmatched.

J is TRBJ1-1 and V is TRBV25-1; 7 positions agree with TRBD1. Trimming at V came to 5 bases and at J to 4 bases, leaving 7 bases not matched to a gene. This CDR3 comprises 14 residues. Germline CDR1 reads MGHDK; CDR2 reads SYGVNS. CDR3 protein: CASSNRQGFTEAFF. Written as DNA, the CDR3 is TGTGCCAGCAGTAATAGACAGGGTTTCACTGAAGCTTTCTTT.

The rearrangement joins TRBV7-9 to TRBJ1-1, with TRBD1 identical over 7 bases. V was clipped by 2 bases and J by 1 base; unmatched bases: 4. CDR1 and CDR2 from the germline V gene are SEHNR and FQNEAQ (reference sequence). The CDR3 loop spans 15 amino acids. CDR3 sequence: CASSLIGTENTEAFF. The CDR3 DNA follows: TGTGCCAGCAGCTTAATTGGGACAGAGAACACTGAAGCTTTCTTT. Using reference TRBV7-9 and TRBJ1-1 for the parts outside the CDR3, the full variable domain is DTGVSQNPRHKITKRGQNVTFRCDPISEHNRLYWYRQTLGQGPEFLTYFQNEAQLEKSRLLSDRFSAERPKGSFSTLEIQRTEQGDSAMYLCASSLIGTENTEAFFGQGTRLTVV.

The V gene is TRBV5-1, the J gene TRBJ1-2; 8 bases are shared with TRBD1. Germline V gene sequence: CDR1 SGHRS, CDR2 YFSETQ. V trimming: 2 bases; J trimming: 7 bases; junction bases outside the gene matches: 7. The CDR3 contains 14 residues. CDR3 sequence (DNA): TGCGCCAGCAGCTTTCCGGGACAGGAGAGTGGCTACACCTTC. It codes for CASSFPGQESGYTF.

The V gene is TRBV13, the J gene TRBJ1-1, with 8 bases fitting TRBD1. The CDR3 runs to 18 residues. Germline V gives CDR1 PRHDT, CDR2 FYEKMQ (reference sequence). Germline trimming cut 4 bases from V and 3 bases from J; bases unmatched to any gene: 16. The DNA of the CDR3 is TGTGCCAGCAGCTCCCCAAGACAGGGGCCCAGTTTGCACACTGAAGCTTTCTTT. Residues: CASSSPRQGPSLHTEAFF.

The chain recombines TRBV27 with TRBJ1-1; TRBD1 matches 9 bases. Germline values: CDR1 MNHEY, CDR2 SMNVEV (reference sequence). V gave up 3 bases and J gave up 4 bases; unmatched junction bases: 6. This CDR3 region has 15 residues. The DNA for the CDR3 is TGTGCCAGCAGTTTGGGAACAGGGGGCGGCACTGAAGCTTTCTTT. Encoded protein: CASSLGTGGGTEAFF.

This chain joins TRBV7-8 and TRBJ2-3; 7 nucleotides align to TRBD1. Germline CDR1 reads SGHVS; CDR2 reads FQNEAQ. V lost 5 bases, J lost 0 bases, and 11 bases stayed unmatched. The length of the CDR3 is 17 residues. The CDR3 DNA is TGTGCCAGCAGCGCACGAACGGGACAGATAAGCACAGATACGCAGTATTTT. This codes for CASSARTGQISTDTQYF.

The V and J genes are TRBV25-1 and TRBJ1-1; D is unclear. The V gene's germline CDR1 is MGHDK and CDR2 SYGVNS. V gave up 4 bases and J gave up 4 bases, with 7 bases separating them. The CDR3 contains 12 residues. The DNA for the CDR3 is TGTGCCAGCAGTGGACCGGGCACTGAAGCTTTCTTT. It yields the protein CASSGPGTEAFF.

The chain has TRBV4-1 and TRBJ1-4; no clear D. The CDR3 runs 14 residues. V was pared by 6 bases and J by 0 bases, with 8 bases between. Germline V CDR1 and CDR2: MGHRA, YSYEKL. The CDR3 region is CASSLAPTNEKLFF. The CDR3 nucleotides read TGCGCCAGCAGTCTGGCCCCAACTAATGAAAAACTGTTTTTT.

The chain carries TRBV7-2 and TRBJ2-1, with TRBD2 matching 8 bases. This CDR3 comprises 15 residues. With V trimmed by 6 bases and J by 9 bases, 13 bases remained unmatched. Germline V gene data show CDR1 as SGHTA and CDR2 as FQGNSA. The CDR3 sequence is CASSRSGGGRGEQFF. DNA of the CDR3: TGTGCCAGCAGTCGGAGTGGCGGGGGGAGGGGTGAGCAGTTCTTC.

This clone came up once. The identical CDR3 is also encoded by other nucleotide sequences in the sample. The genes are TRBV5-1 and TRBJ2-7; 7 bases match TRBD1. Germline values: CDR1 SGHRS, CDR2 YFSETQ. J was trimmed by 0 bases and V by 0 bases; bases with no gene match: 0. The CDR3 has 14 amino acids. CDR3 sequence reads: CASSLGDSSYEQYF. CDR3 DNA sequence: TGCGCCAGCAGCTTGGGGGACAGCTCCTACGAGCAGTACTTC.

This clone was detected only a few times. V is TRBV5-4 and J is TRBJ2-7; D may be TRBD1 (6 bases). There are 14 residues in the CDR3. Germline values: CDR1 SGHNT, CDR2 YYREEE (reference sequence). Trimming removed 0 bases from V and 3 bases from J, with 10 bases in between. In DNA form, the CDR3 reads TGTGCCAGCAGCTTGGGAGAGGGGGTCTACGAGCAGTACTTC. It translates to CASSLGEGVYEQYF.

The chain recombines TRBV25-1 with TRBJ2-1, with TRBD2 matching 12 bases. This CDR3 has 15 residues. With 5 bases clipped from V and 6 bases from J, the junction kept 5 bases outside the gene matches. CDR1 MGHDK and CDR2 SYGVNS come from the germline V gene. The CDR3 coding sequence is TGTGCCAGCAGTCCCCCGGGACTAGCGGGCAATGAGCAGTTCTTC. It translates to CASSPPGLAGNEQFF. The full variable domain, in which reference TRBV25-1 and TRBJ2-1 provide the parts outside the CDR3, is EADIYQTPRYLVIGTGKKITLECSQTMGHDKMYWYQQDPGMELHLIHYSYGVNSTEKGDLSSESTVSRIRTEHFPLTLESARPSHTSQYLCASSPPGLAGNEQFFGPGTRLTVL.

This chain connects TRBV29-1 to TRBJ2-7, with 8 bases matching TRBD1. V lost 8 bases to trimming and J lost 6 bases; unmatched junction nucleotides: 6. The germline V gene encodes CDR1 SQVTM and CDR2 ANQGSEA. There are 11 residues in the CDR3. CDR3 residues: CSSNTGGEQYF. The CDR3 DNA follows: TGCAGCTCAAATACAGGGGGCGAGCAGTACTTC.

The chain uses TRBV4-1 and TRBJ1-6; 9 nucleotides agree with TRBD1. This CDR3 comprises 18 residues. Germline values: CDR1 MGHRA, CDR2 YSYEKL. After removal of 3 bases from V and 7 bases from J, the junction contained 13 bases not matched to a gene. CDR3 sequence: CASSQDNRGQMGNSPLHF. The CDR3 coding sequence is TGCGCCAGCAGCCAGGACAACAGGGGGCAGATGGGGAATTCACCCCTCCACTTT.

This clone was observed a few times. This chain connects TRBV5-1 to TRBJ2-2; TRBD2 might be the D (6 bases). The V gene lost 2 bases and the J gene lost 4 bases, with 12 bases spanning the gap. The CDR3 length is 15 residues. Germline V CDR1 and CDR2: SGHRS, YFSETQ. CDR3 region: CASSFAGRLTGELFF. The DNA of the CDR3 is TGCGCCAGCAGCTTCGCGGGGAGACTCACCGGGGAGCTGTTTTTT.

V and J are TRBV6-5 and TRBJ1-6; 9 positions agree with TRBD1. The CDR3 loop spans 15 amino acids. The J segment lost 11 bases and the V segment lost 2 bases, leaving 7 bases of the junction unmatched. The V gene's germline CDR1 is MNHEY and CDR2 SVGAGI. The CDR3 sequence: CASSYPPGQGTPLHF. The CDR3 DNA is TGTGCCAGCAGTTACCCACCGGGACAGGGAACACCCCTCCACTTT.

This sequence joins TRBV4-1 and TRBJ1-4; D may be TRBD1 (5 bases). Looked up from germline, CDR1 is MGHRA and CDR2 is YSYEKL. V was trimmed by 4 bases and J by 5 bases, leaving 17 bases between them. CDR3 length: 16 amino acids. CDR3: CASSLPGGALNEKLFF. The CDR3 DNA sequence: TGCGCCAGCAGCCTTCCAGGTGGGGCCTTAAATGAAAAACTGTTTTTT.

The V gene is TRBV30, the J gene TRBJ1-1; TRBD1 might be the D (5 bases). V was trimmed by 3 bases and J by 5 bases, leaving 10 bases between them. The germline gives CDR1 GTSNPN, CDR2 SVGIG (reference sequence). The CDR3 covers 12 residues. The CDR3 nucleotides read TGTGCCTGGAGGTCAGGGAGGACTGAAGCTTTCTTT. Translating it yields CAWRSGRTEAFF.

The V and J genes are TRBV7-9 and TRBJ1-1; D remains unclear. Germline CDR1 and CDR2: SEHNR and FQNEAQ (reference sequence). Trimming took off 3 bases at V and 1 base at J, with 9 bases between the two ends. The CDR3 runs to 14 residues. CDR3 sequence: CASSFADKNTEAFF. CDR3 DNA sequence: TGTGCCAGCAGCTTCGCCGACAAGAACACTGAAGCTTTCTTT.

The gene calls are TRBV7-3 and TRBJ1-1, with 12 bases lining up with TRBD1. The V segment lost 3 bases and the J segment 6 bases; nucleotides outside the gene matches: 5. Germline V lookup: CDR1 SGHTA, CDR2 FQGTGA. The CDR3 contains 15 residues. Written as DNA, the CDR3 is TGTGCCAGCAGCTTTAGGGACAGGGGGCGAGCTGAAGCTTTCTTT. It specifies CASSFRDRGRAEAFF.

V usage is TRBV19 and J usage is TRBJ2-2; 9 bases line up with TRBD2. V shed 6 bases and J 7 bases; nucleotides not matched to a gene: 12. From germline, CDR1 is LNHDA and CDR2 SQIVND (reference sequence). This CDR3 contains 16 residues. The CDR3 is CASSQGSGSNVGELFF. In DNA form, the CDR3 reads TGTGCCAGTAGCCAGGGTAGCGGGAGTAATGTCGGGGAGCTGTTTTTT. Based on the CDR3 plus reference TRBV19 and TRBJ2-2, the full variable domain is DGGITQSPKYLFRKEGQNVTLSCEQNLNHDAMYWYRQDPGQGLRLIYYSQIVNDFQKGDIAEGYSVSREKKESFPLTVTSAQKNPTAFYLCASSQGSGSNVGELFFGEGSRLTVL.

This clone was observed a single time. J is TRBJ1-5 and V is TRBV29-1; TRBD1 is a possible D gene (5 bases). CDR3 size: 13 residues. V was trimmed by 7 bases and J by 1 base, leaving 11 bases between them. Germline loops: CDR1 SQVTM, CDR2 ANQGSEA. The CDR3 sequence: CSAGGDSNQPQHF. Written as DNA, the CDR3 is TGCAGCGCCGGAGGGGACAGCAATCAGCCCCAGCATTTT.

The chain carries TRBV10-2 and TRBJ2-7; TRBD2 matches 11 bases. The length of the CDR3 is 13 residues. Germline V CDR1 and CDR2: WSHSY, SAAADI. Losses at the gene ends were 8 bases for V and 2 bases for J; bases not matched to a gene: 2. The CDR3 here is CASGTSGAYEQYF. In DNA form, the CDR3 reads TGCGCCAGCGGGACTAGCGGTGCCTACGAGCAGTACTTC.

This sequence joins TRBV29-1 and TRBJ2-7, with 7 nucleotides matching TRBD2. The trim removed 7 bases at V and 0 bases at J, leaving 9 bases unmatched. The CDR3 length is 14 residues. Germline V gene data show CDR1 as SQVTM and CDR2 as ANQGSEA. The CDR3 DNA reads as TGCAGCGCTGGGGGGGACGGACACTCCTACGAGCAGTACTTC. It encodes CSAGGDGHSYEQYF.

The J gene is TRBJ2-5, the V gene TRBV7-9; possible D gene TRBD2, 6 bases. This CDR3 region has 14 residues. V was pared by 2 bases and J by 5 bases, with 12 bases between. Germline V CDR1 and CDR2: SEHNR, FQNEAQ (reference sequence). The CDR3 region is CASSLYGGFETQYF. In DNA form, the CDR3 reads TGTGCCAGCAGCTTATACGGGGGTTTCGAGACCCAGTACTTC.

The chain has TRBV7-9 and TRBJ2-5; 7 nucleotides line up with TRBD1. This CDR3 contains 14 residues. V shed 5 bases, J shed 5 bases, and the junction held 8 bases outside the gene matches. Germline CDR1 and CDR2: SEHNR and FQNEAQ (reference sequence). The CDR3 coding sequence is TGTGCCAGCAGCCCACGACAGGGACGCGAGACCCAGTACTTC. This encodes CASSPRQGRETQYF.

This chain connects TRBV19 to TRBJ2-3; D not certain. Germline CDR1 and CDR2: LNHDA and SQIVND (reference sequence). The germline V and J ends were trimmed by 6 bases and 3 bases, with 13 bases remaining between them. The CDR3 totals 14 residues. The CDR3 sequence is CASSPSEVTDTQYF. CDR3 DNA: TGTGCCAGTAGCCCTAGTGAGGTGACAGATACGCAGTATTTT. Combining the CDR3 with reference TRBV19 and TRBJ2-3 gives the whole variable domain DGGITQSPKYLFRKEGQNVTLSCEQNLNHDAMYWYRQDPGQGLRLIYYSQIVNDFQKGDIAEGYSVSREKKESFPLTVTSAQKNPTAFYLCASSPSEVTDTQYFGPGTRLTVL.

This chain uses TRBV27 with TRBJ2-7; weak D call: TRBD2 (6 bases). Germline V gene lookup returns CDR1 MNHEY and CDR2 SMNVEV (reference sequence). The CDR3 loop spans 14 amino acids. Trimming cost V 5 bases and J 0 bases, with 11 bases left between them. CDR3 amino acids: CASSPPGSSYEQYF. Here the CDR3 DNA reads TGTGCCAGCAGTCCTCCCGGGAGCTCCTACGAGCAGTACTTC.

The J gene is TRBJ2-7, the V gene TRBV15, with 9 bases lining up with TRBD2. This CDR3 contains 15 residues. V was clipped by 6 bases and J by 5 bases; unmatched bases: 11. Germline values: CDR1 LNHNV, CDR2 YYDKDF (reference sequence). CDR3 in amino acids: CATRRGGGGANEQYF. As DNA, the CDR3 is TGTGCCACCAGGCGGGGCGGCGGGGGGGCGAACGAGCAGTACTTC.

A note on this clone: This specimen includes other DNA sequences encoding the same CDR3. Here the CDR3 DNA reads TGCGCCAGCAGCTTGGGGGCGGAGACCCAGTACTTC. It specifies CASSLGAETQYF. V is TRBV5-1 and J is TRBJ2-5; D is undetermined. Trimming cost V 0 bases and J 5 bases, with 5 bases left between them. Germline CDR1 reads SGHRS; CDR2 reads YFSETQ. The CDR3 runs to 12 residues.

This clone was detected once. The chain employs TRBV27 and TRBJ1-2; D is unresolved. This CDR3 spans 15 amino acids. The germline gives CDR1 MNHEY, CDR2 SMNVEV (reference sequence). V was pared by 7 bases and J by 6 bases, with 21 bases between. The DNA for the CDR3 is TGTGCCAGCATGCCCTTCGGCACCGGGTCGGATGGCTACACCTTC. This encodes CASMPFGTGSDGYTF.